This T cell receptor (beta chain) is from a study of OX40 agonist ivuxolimab in advanced cancers. Study-level information: Averaging about 60 years in age, with a range of roughly 23 to 85, the cohort was about 83% male. Three dose-escalation patients had partial responses: one with hepatocellular carcinoma and two with cutaneous melanoma. Whole-study results and caveats: Determination of antigen specificity was not performed for the expanded peripheral T cells.

Notes on this clone: As yet, its antigen is unknown.

The CDR3 has 15 amino acids. The V and J ends lost 6 bases and 6 bases respectively, with 18 bases between them. Germline lookup yields CDR1 LGHNA and CDR2 YNFKEQ. Only in-frame clones appear in the TCRdb table, and some are missing; sequencing was by immunoSEQ multiplex PCR. The top ten clones hold approximately 0.51% of a sample with 90,000 to 150,000 clones, roughly nine tenths of them seen once. This clonotype was obtained from an adult with an advanced solid tumor such as melanoma, head and neck, liver or kidney cancer. The input for sequencing was CD4+ or CD8+ T cells sorted from blood, taken in a trial of the OX40 agonist ivuxolimab. The V call is TRBV4-2, the J call TRBJ1-5; possible D gene TRBD1, 6 bases. The CDR3 loop is CASSITGRGGQPQHF. The CDR3 DNA reads as TGTGCCAGCAGTATCACAGGGAGGGGAGGTCAGCCCCAGCATTTT.